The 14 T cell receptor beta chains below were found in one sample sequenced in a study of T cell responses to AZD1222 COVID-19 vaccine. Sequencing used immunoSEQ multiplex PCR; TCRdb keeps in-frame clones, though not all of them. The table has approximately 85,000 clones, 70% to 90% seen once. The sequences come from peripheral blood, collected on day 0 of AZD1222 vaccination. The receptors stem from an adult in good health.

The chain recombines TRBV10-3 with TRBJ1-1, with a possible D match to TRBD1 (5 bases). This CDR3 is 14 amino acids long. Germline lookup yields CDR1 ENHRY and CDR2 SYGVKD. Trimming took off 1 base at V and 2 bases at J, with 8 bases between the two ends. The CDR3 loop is CAISEYGGNTEAFF. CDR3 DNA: TGTGCCATCAGTGAGTATGGGGGTAACACTGAAGCTTTCTTT.

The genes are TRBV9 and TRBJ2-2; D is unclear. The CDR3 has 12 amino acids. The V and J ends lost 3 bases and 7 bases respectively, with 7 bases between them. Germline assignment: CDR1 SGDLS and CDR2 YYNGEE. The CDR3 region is CASSGWDGELFF. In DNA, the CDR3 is TGTGCCAGCAGCGGTTGGGACGGGGAGCTGTTTTTT.

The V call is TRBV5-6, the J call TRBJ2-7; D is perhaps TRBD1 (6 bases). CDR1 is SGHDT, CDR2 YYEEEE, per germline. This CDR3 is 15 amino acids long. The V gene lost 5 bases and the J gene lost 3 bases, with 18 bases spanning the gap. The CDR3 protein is CASSNRAQGSYEQYF. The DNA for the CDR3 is TGTGCCAGCAGTAACAGGGCACAGGGTAGCTACGAGCAGTACTTC.

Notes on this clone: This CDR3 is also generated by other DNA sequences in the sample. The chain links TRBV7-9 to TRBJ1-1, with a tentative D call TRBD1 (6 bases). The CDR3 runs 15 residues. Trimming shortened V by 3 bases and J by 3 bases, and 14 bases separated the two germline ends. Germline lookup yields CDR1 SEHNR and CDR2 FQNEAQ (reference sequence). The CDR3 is CASSLYGGQDTEAFF. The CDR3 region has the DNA TGTGCCAGCAGCTTGTACGGGGGGCAAGACACTGAAGCTTTCTTT. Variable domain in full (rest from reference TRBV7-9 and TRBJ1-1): DTGVSQNPRHKITKRGQNVTFRCDPISEHNRLYWYRQTLGQGPEFLTYFQNEAQLEKSRLLSDRFSAERPKGSFSTLEIQRTEQGDSAMYLCASSLYGGQDTEAFFGQGTRLTVV.

DNA of the CDR3: TGTGCCAGCAGTGGCAACTTGGGGGCTTCTGGAAACACCATATATTTT. This sequence encodes CASSGNLGASGNTIYF. The chain employs TRBV6-1 and TRBJ1-3, with D possibly matching TRBD1 (6 bases). The CDR3 contains 16 residues. V lost 4 bases and J 1 base, leaving 14 bases between the germline ends. Germline-derived CDR1 and CDR2 are MNHNS and SASEGT.

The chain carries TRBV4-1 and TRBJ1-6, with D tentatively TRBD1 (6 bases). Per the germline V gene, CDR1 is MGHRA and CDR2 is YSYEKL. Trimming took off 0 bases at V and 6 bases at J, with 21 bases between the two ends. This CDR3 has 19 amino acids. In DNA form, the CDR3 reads TGCGCCAGCAGCCAAGACCCCTTTGGGGGGGCCCAAGCTAATTCACCCCTCCACTTT. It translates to CASSQDPFGGAQANSPLHF.

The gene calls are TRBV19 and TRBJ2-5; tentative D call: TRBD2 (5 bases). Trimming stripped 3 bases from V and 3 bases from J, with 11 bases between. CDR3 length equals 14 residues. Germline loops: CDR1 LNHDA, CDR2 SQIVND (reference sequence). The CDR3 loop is CASSISAGKETQYF. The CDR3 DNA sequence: TGTGCCAGTAGTATCTCCGCGGGTAAAGAGACCCAGTACTTC.

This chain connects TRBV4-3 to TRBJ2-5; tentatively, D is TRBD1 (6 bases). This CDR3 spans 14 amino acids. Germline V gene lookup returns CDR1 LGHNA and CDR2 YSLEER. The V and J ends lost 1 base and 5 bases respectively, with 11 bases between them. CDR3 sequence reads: CASSQGLGAETQYF. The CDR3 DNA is TGCGCCAGCAGCCAAGGGTTGGGGGCCGAGACCCAGTACTTC.

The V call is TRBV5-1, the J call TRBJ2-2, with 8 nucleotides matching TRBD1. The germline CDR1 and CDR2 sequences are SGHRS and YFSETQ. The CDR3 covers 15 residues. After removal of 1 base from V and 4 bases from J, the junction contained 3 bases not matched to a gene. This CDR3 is CASSLQGAGTGELFF. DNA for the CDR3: TGCGCCAGCAGCTTGCAGGGGGCAGGCACCGGGGAGCTGTTTTTT. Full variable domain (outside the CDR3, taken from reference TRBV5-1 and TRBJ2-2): KAGVTQTPRYLIKTRGQQVTLSCSPISGHRSVSWYQQTPGQGLQFLFEYFSETQRNKGNFPGRFSGRQFSNSRSEMNVSTLELGDSALYLCASSLQGAGTGELFFGEGSRLTVL.

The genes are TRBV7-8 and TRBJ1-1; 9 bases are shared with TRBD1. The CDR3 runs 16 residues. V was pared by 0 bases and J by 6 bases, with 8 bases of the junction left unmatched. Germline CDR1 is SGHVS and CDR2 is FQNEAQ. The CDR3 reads CASSLARGTGKAEAFF. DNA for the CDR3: TGTGCCAGCAGCTTAGCGCGAGGGACAGGGAAGGCTGAAGCTTTCTTT.

As DNA, the CDR3 is TGTGCCAGCAGTGCCCATGGTAGCACAGATACGCAGTATTTT. It translates to CASSAHGSTDTQYF. This rearrangement joins TRBV14 to TRBJ2-3; D uncertain. CDR1 is SGHDN and CDR2 is FVKESK in the germline V gene. CDR3 length: 14 amino acids. Trimming shortened V by 6 bases and J by 0 bases, and 10 bases separated the two germline ends.

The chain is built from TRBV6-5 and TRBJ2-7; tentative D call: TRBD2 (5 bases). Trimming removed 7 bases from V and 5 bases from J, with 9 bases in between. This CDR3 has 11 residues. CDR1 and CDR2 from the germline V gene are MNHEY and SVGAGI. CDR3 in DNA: TGTGCCAGCATCGGGGAAAACGAGCAGTACTTC. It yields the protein CASIGENEQYF.

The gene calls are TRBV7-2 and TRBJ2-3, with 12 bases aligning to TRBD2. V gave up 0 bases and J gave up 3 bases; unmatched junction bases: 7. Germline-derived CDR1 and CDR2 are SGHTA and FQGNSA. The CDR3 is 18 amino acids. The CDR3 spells CASSLASSSGGGTDTQYF. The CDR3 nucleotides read TGTGCCAGCAGCTTAGCTTCTTCTAGCGGGGGGGGGACAGATACGCAGTATTTT.

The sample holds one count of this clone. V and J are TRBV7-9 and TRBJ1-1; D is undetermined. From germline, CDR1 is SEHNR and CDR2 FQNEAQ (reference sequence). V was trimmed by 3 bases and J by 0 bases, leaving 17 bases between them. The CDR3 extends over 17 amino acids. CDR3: CASSFPPVTPMNTEAFF. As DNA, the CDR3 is TGTGCCAGCAGCTTCCCTCCAGTTACACCCATGAACACTGAAGCTTTCTTT.